This T cell receptor beta chain was retrieved from a study of blood T cell repertoires in COVID-19 (dated by TCRdb to 2020 to 2021). With respect to the entire study: Samples from collaborators originated in the United States, Italy and Spain and spanned both the acute and convalescent phases of COVID-19. The material from the prospective study consisted of cDNA or gDNA derived from T cells, B-cell-depleted T cells, or PBMCs. Subjects who had been exposed to COVID-19, were actively infected with it, or had recovered from it provided the deeply sampled blood TCRbeta repertoires that made up the dataset. The repertoires were released in a freely available public database meant as a resource for research on the immune response to SARS-CoV-2. The samples were drawn from the first 160 participants of the ongoing ImmuneRACE study and from some 1,300 subjects provided by 6 global collaborators. A de-identified subject ID, COVID-19 status, age in years and sex were almost always included in the sample metadata. Where available, HLA class I and class II types were taken from metadata supplied by the sample provider and were not determined by assay-based typing.

The collaborating institutions used their own protocols to collect whole blood in K2EDTA tubes. For TCRbeta analysis, collaborators shipped samples in one of three forms: frozen whole blood, isolated PBMCs, or DNA extracted from either of those sample types. TCRbeta CDR3 regions were amplified from genomic DNA using the immunoSEQ Assay, a bias-controlled multiplex PCR. As for how the authors treated the data: Within the assay, amplification of reference gene primers was used to estimate how many nucleated cells each sample contained. To quantify the absolute abundance of each unique TCRbeta CDR3 rearrangement, sequence reads were collapsed and filtered. For each sample, productive Simpson clonality was calculated as the square root of Simpson's diversity index over productive rearrangements. In TCRdb, the immuneACCESS table is reduced to in-frame sequences with V and J assigned. These tables do not hold every clone; where another copy was compared, an unresolved V gene accounts for under half, and the others remain unexplained. D and trimming were read from the DNA, whereas the V and J calls and clone size are those reported in that table. The sample has tens of thousands of clones on record, approximately 89% of them singletons. The ten largest clones take up nearly 8.5% of the sample.

This clone showed up just once. The antigen this receptor binds is unknown. Base qualities are missing; no much larger clone stands one base away. General study outcomes and caveats: How much clinical and demographic metadata was included differed by source and by participant, and the metadata was provided uncurated.

The germline V gene (reference sequence) supplies CDR1 PRHDT and CDR2 FYEKMQ. From the cysteine up to the phenylalanine, the CDR3 has a length of 17 residues. Of the read, only the CDR3 DNA is kept; its 51 bases are in frame from base 1. From V the trimming removes 4 bases and from J it removes 2 bases, while the gene matches leave 7 bases of the junction unaccounted for. The rearrangement joined TRBV13 to TRBJ2-5; the junction holds 13 bases that match TRBD2. This TCR was recovered from a human donor in a cohort sampled during active COVID-19. The sequenced sample consisted of peripheral blood. The DNA sequence follows: TGTGCCAGCAGCTGGTCGGGACTAGCGGGGCTACAAGAGACCCAGTACTTC. Its protein product is CASSWSGLAGLQETQYF.